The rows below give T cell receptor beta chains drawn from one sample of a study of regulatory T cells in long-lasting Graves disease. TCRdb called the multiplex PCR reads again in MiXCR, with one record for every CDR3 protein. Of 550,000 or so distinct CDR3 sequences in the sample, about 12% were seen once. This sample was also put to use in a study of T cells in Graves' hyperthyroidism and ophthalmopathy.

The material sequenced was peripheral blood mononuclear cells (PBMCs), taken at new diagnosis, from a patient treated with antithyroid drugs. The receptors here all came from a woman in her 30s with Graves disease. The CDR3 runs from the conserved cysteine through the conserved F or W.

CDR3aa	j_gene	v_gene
CASSRGGASGELFF	TRBJ2-2	TRBV4-3
CASSLTPGDDYGYTF	TRBJ1-2	TRBV7-3
CASSYRSYEQYF	TRBJ2-7	TRBV6-5
CSVEGWAGELFF	TRBJ2-2	TRBV29-1
CASSSGTGVEGYTF	TRBJ1-2	TRBV7-2
CASSPTTRIRETQYF	TRBJ2-5	TRBV27
CASSYRSSYEQYF	TRBJ2-7	TRBV27
CASSTGQGGGTQYF	TRBJ2-3	TRBV7-3
CASSLYGWDGNEQFF	TRBJ2-1	TRBV11-2
CASSQKLAGSEETQYF	TRBJ2-5	TRBV7-2
CSASRTFAGETQYF	TRBJ2-5	TRBV20-1
CASSAGQGSSYEQYF	TRBJ2-7	TRBV12-3/TRBV12-4
CASSLFSGENYGYTF	TRBJ1-2	TRBV7-9
CASRRGEGAYNEQFF	TRBJ2-1	TRBV11-3
CAWSVVETQYF	TRBJ2-5	TRBV30
CASSPLLQGNYGYTF	TRBJ1-2	TRBV7-2
CASSLGGVGGTGELFF	TRBJ2-2	TRBV5-4
CASSVSWGEYEQYF	TRBJ2-7	TRBV9
CAISESAGQETQYF	TRBJ2-5	TRBV10-3
CSEKTGANQPQHF	TRBJ1-5	TRBV29-1
CASSEGLAGDEQYF	TRBJ2-7	TRBV2
CASSHEGNPVDTQYF	TRBJ2-3	TRBV9
CASSPYRRKDGNTIYF	TRBJ1-3	TRBV28
CAWGQGLYEQYF	TRBJ2-7	TRBV30
CASSQRAAQGSYEQYF	TRBJ2-7	TRBV11-2
CASSRLGGTNEKLFF	TRBJ1-4	TRBV3-1
CASSFPIWGERESVGELFF	TRBJ2-2	TRBV11-2